The sequence of this T cell receptor (beta chain) was determined in a study of T-cell memory formation after mild COVID-19. General study results and limits: Balance between CD4 and CD8 was seen in clones contracting day 15 to 85, and a CD4+ lean was seen in later expanders.

As concerns this clonotype: Its specificity is not known.

Germline V gene sequence: CDR1 SGHRS, CDR2 YFSETQ. The V gene lost 4 bases and the J gene lost 8 bases, with 19 bases spanning the gap. This CDR3 has 15 residues. TCRdb independently ran MiXCR on the 5' RACE reads; one entry per CDR3 protein. The sample contains 400,000 to 500,000 distinct CDR3 sequences, roughly 20% of which appear only once. This sequence joins TRBV5-1 and TRBJ1-3, with TRBD1 as a possible D gene (5 bases). The source of this sequence is an adult woman who had mild COVID-19 (a few samples of this study predate the infection). Cell type and time point are not known. Material for sequencing was PBMCs or a T cell subset sorted from them (not recorded which). This CDR3 reads CASSLEGVGIDTIYF. Written as DNA, the CDR3 is TGCGCCAGCAGCCTTGAAGGGGTCGGTATTGACACCATATATTTT.